This TCR beta chain comes out of a study of T cell responses to AZD1222 COVID-19 vaccine (dated by TCRdb to the early 2020s). Regarding the study in general: AZD1222 recipients with second doses at about 4 weeks or about 12 weeks were pooled, because spike-specific TCR depth and breadth did not differ between schedules. Enrollment into the trials was organized by age into subgroups of 18-55, 56-69 and 70-plus years, and those subgroups contained approximately 150, 30 and 60 TCR-sequenced participants, respectively. TCR sequencing was performed for 230 to 250 trial participants, of whom about 200 were given two doses of AZD1222 and about 25 were given two doses of MenACWY control vaccine.

The time point label here, explained by the study, means: baseline before first vaccination. Vaccinee samples were obtained from the UK trials COV001 and COV002, which included a single-blind randomized controlled phase 2/3 trial of AZD1222 (ChAdOx1 nCoV-19) in healthy adults. For TCRbeta chain sequencing, PBMC samples from trial participants were taken at day 0 and at day 28 after the second dose. As for this clone: The antigen this receptor binds is unknown. Base qualities were left out, and no much larger clone turns up one base away.

Between the V and J ends, shortened by 7 bases and 8 bases respectively, the junction contains 14 bases. According to the germline V gene, CDR1 reads SGHAT and CDR2 reads FQNNGV. From cysteine to phenylalanine, the CDR3 is 12 amino acids long. Only the CDR3 DNA stays, 36 bases, in frame from base 1. General conclusions and limits of the study: In the small 56-69-year group, the increase in depth fell short of significance, most likely because of low power. Reportedly, close to half of the unique spike-specific TCRs recognized epitopes lying outside the regions that are mutated in the B.1.351 and B.1.1.7 variants. Participants were mostly white British, with more females than males. The authors suggested clonal diversity may have been underestimated. CD4 TCRs associated with the vaccine covered the entire spike protein, and the dominant responses were in regions 160-218 and 743-854. After two AZD1222 doses, spike-specific TCR breadth and depth were significantly higher than at day 0 and than in MenACWY recipients. No day 14 peak-response samples were available, so repertoires were characterized only after the peak T cell response. Conclusions about previously exposed vaccinees are limited, since just 6 or 7 AZD1222 recipients were seropositive for SARS-CoV-2 at baseline.

The CDR3 regions of human TCRbeta chains were analyzed by immunosequencing. In the paper's pipeline: TCRs in the repertoires were matched against a reference library of SARS-CoV-2-specific TCRs that had been generated with the MIRA antigen-specificity platform. Breadth was defined as the fraction of unique TCRs that were SARS-CoV-2-associated, and depth was defined as the fraction of total T cells that were SARS-CoV-2-associated. Using the MIRA data, each spike-specific TCR was assigned both to the spike region to which the TCR was reactive and to a CD4 or CD8 class. Log10-transformed breadth and depth values were compared by one-way ANOVA with Sidak's multiple comparisons tests. TCRdb's version of the immuneACCESS table is confined to in-frame rearrangements and falls short of the full clone set. An unresolved V gene accounts for under half of the shortfall where checked; the remainder is of unknown origin. V, J and clone size are taken as reported in that table, and D and trimming were inferred from the DNA itself. Present in this sample are approximately 150,000 clones, 85% to 95% of which were seen just once. The ten top clones hold approximately 1.5% of the sample.

The sequence came from an adult in good health. This chain is built from TRBV11-2 and TRBJ1-1, with no confidently assigned D gene. Source: peripheral blood, taken on day 0 of AZD1222 vaccination. The CDR3 in this case is CASIGNWQEAFF. The nucleotides read TGTGCCAGCATCGGAAACTGGCAGGAAGCTTTCTTT.